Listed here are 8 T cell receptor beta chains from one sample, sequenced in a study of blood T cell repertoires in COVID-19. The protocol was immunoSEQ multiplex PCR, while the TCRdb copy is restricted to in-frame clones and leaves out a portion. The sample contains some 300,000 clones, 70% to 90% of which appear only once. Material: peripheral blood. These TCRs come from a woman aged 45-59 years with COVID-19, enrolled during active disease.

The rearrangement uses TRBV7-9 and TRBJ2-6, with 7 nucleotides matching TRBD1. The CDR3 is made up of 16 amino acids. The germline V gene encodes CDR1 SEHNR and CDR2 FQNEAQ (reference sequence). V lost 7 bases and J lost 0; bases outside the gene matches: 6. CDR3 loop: CASTPNRGSGANVLTF. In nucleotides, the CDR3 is TGTGCCAGCACCCCAAACAGGGGCTCTGGGGCCAACGTCCTGACTTTC.

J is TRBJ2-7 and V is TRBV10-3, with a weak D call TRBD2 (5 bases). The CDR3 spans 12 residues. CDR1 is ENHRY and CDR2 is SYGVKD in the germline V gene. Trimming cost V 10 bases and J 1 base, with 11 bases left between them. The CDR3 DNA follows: TGTGCCACCTGGCCGGGGTCCTACGAGCAGTACTTC. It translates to CATWPGSYEQYF.

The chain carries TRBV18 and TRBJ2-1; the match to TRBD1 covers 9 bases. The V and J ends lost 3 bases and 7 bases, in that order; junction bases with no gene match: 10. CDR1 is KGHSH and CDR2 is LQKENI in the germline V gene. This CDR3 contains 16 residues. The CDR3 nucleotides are TGTGCCAGCTCACCCGCCGGGACAGGGCTTGGGAATGAGCAGTTCTTC. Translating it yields CASSPAGTGLGNEQFF.

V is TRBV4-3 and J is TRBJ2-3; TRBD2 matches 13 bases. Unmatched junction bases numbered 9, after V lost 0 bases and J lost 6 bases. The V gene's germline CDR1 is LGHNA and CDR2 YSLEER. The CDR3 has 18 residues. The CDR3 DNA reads TGCGCCAGCAGCCAAGAGCGGACTAGCGGGAGTAAGAGGGATACGCAGTATTTT. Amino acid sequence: CASSQERTSGSKRDTQYF.

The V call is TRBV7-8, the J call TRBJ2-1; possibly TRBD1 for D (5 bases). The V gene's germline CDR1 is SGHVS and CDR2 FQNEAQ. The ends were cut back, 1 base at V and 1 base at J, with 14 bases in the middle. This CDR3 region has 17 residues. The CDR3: CASSLGTTETSYNEQFF. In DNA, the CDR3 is TGTGCCAGCAGCTTAGGGACGACAGAAACATCCTACAATGAGCAGTTCTTC.

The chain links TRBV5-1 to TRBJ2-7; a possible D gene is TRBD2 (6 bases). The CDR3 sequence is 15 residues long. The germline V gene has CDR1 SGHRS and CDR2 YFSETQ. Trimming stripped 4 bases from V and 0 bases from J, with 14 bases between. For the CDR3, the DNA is TGCGCCAGCAGCACACCCGGGACTGGCTCCTACGAGCAGTACTTC. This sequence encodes CASSTPGTGSYEQYF.

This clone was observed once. The CDR3 loop reads CASSSGGSGSRVFETQYF. The CDR3 coding sequence is TGTGCCAGCAGCTCGGGCGGCAGCGGGAGTCGGGTCTTTGAGACCCAGTACTTC. The chain is built from TRBV7-8 and TRBJ2-5, with 8 bases fitting TRBD2. Germline CDR1 reads SGHVS; CDR2 reads FQNEAQ. Trimming at V came to 4 bases and at J to 5 bases, leaving 18 bases not matched to a gene. The CDR3 extends over 18 amino acids.

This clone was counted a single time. CDR3 sequence: CASSFGRGTYEQYF. CDR3 coding DNA: TGTGCCAGCAGCTTCGGCAGGGGGACCTACGAGCAGTACTTC. This chain uses TRBV5-5 with TRBJ2-7, with 7 bases matching TRBD1. After removal of 2 bases from V and 2 bases from J, the junction contained 4 bases not matched to a gene. Germline CDR1 is SGHKS and CDR2 is YYEKEE (reference sequence). This CDR3 contains 14 residues.